These 14 T cell receptor beta chains were all obtained from the same sample, sequenced in a study of neoadjuvant nivolumab and ipilimumab in lung cancer. Sequencing was performed with immunoSEQ multiplex PCR; in TCRdb, only in-frame clones are kept and a portion is missing. The sample contains approximately 3,800 clones, around nine tenths of which appear only once. This specimen was adjacent normal lung tissue, taken after neoadjuvant nivolumab, alone or with ipilimumab, at or shortly before surgery. The receptors were sampled from an adult with non-small cell lung cancer.

The count of this clone is one. This chain joins TRBV7-7 and TRBJ1-1; possibly TRBD1 for D (5 bases). Germline-derived CDR1 and CDR2 are SSHAT and FNYEAQ (reference sequence). The V and J ends lost 5 bases and 4 bases respectively, with 11 bases between them. The CDR3 is made up of 13 amino acids. The chain's CDR3 is CASSVGEGTEAFF. The CDR3 DNA is TGTGCCAGCAGCGTAGGGGAGGGCACTGAAGCTTTCTTT. Full variable domain (missing parts from reference TRBV7-7 and TRBJ1-1): GAGVSQSPRYKVTKRGQDVTLRCDPISSHATLYWYQQALGQGPEFLTYFNYEAQPDKSGLPSDRFSAERPEGSISTLTIQRTEQRDSAMYRCASSVGEGTEAFFGQGTRLTVV.

The chain uses TRBV14 and TRBJ1-1; no clear D. The V and J ends lost 1 base and 2 bases respectively, with 8 bases between them. Germline V gene lookup returns CDR1 SGHDN and CDR2 FVKESK. The CDR3 contains 14 residues. In DNA form, the CDR3 reads TGTGCCAGCAGCCAAGGGCGGGGAAACACTGAAGCTTTCTTT. It encodes CASSQGRGNTEAFF.

The chain joins TRBV27 to TRBJ2-7; 8 nucleotides match TRBD2. Germline V gene sequence: CDR1 MNHEY, CDR2 SMNVEV (reference sequence). This CDR3 is 15 amino acids long. V shed 7 bases and J 0 bases; nucleotides not matched to a gene: 8. The CDR3 region is CASNPRGADSYEQYF. CDR3 DNA sequence: TGTGCCAGCAATCCGCGGGGGGCCGACTCCTACGAGCAGTACTTC.

This chain uses TRBV5-1 with TRBJ2-3; D is unresolved. V was trimmed by 0 bases and J by 2 bases, leaving 10 bases between them. The germline gives CDR1 SGHRS, CDR2 YFSETQ. The CDR3 extends over 15 amino acids. The CDR3 region is CASSLEAGATDTQYF. The CDR3 nucleotides are TGCGCCAGCAGCTTGGAGGCAGGAGCCACAGATACGCAGTATTTT.

This chain uses TRBV6-5 with TRBJ2-1; 7 nucleotides align to TRBD2. Germline V gene data show CDR1 as MNHEY and CDR2 as SVGAGI. Trimming took 0 bases from V and 1 from J; bases not matched to a gene: 3. The CDR3 extends over 16 amino acids. In DNA, the CDR3 is TGTGCCAGCAGTTACTCTTCCGGGAGGTCCTACAATGAGCAGTTCTTC. Its protein is CASSYSSGRSYNEQFF.

The V call is TRBV5-1, the J call TRBJ1-1, with 9 nucleotides matching TRBD1. Germline CDR1 reads SGHRS; CDR2 reads YFSETQ. This CDR3 comprises 15 residues. With V trimmed by 2 bases and J by 6 bases, 8 bases remained unmatched. In nucleotides, the CDR3 is TGCGCCAGCAGCTTAGAGGACAGGGGAAAGTCTGAAGCTTTCTTT. Translated: CASSLEDRGKSEAFF.

This chain joins TRBV4-1 and TRBJ1-2; 7 positions agree with TRBD1. Germline V gene data show CDR1 as MGHRA and CDR2 as YSYEKL. The CDR3 length is 15 residues. V dropped 1 base and J dropped 3; count of bases not matched to a gene: 5. CDR3 amino acids: CASSQGIGTDYGYTF. In DNA, the CDR3 is TGCGCCAGCAGCCAAGGGATTGGGACAGACTATGGCTACACCTTC.

The rearrangement joins TRBV6-1 to TRBJ2-5; 11 bases match TRBD2. The germline V gene encodes CDR1 MNHNS and CDR2 SASEGT. V was clipped by 11 bases and J by 6 bases; unmatched bases: 14. This CDR3 spans 15 amino acids. The CDR3 protein is CACSGTTSGMQTQYF. DNA for the CDR3: TGTGCCTGCTCGGGTACGACTAGCGGGATGCAGACCCAGTACTTC.

The rearrangement joins TRBV11-2 to TRBJ2-5, with 13 bases fitting TRBD2. With 5 bases clipped from V and 5 bases from J, the junction kept 11 bases outside the gene matches. This CDR3 comprises 17 residues. Looked up from germline, CDR1 is SGHAT and CDR2 is FQNNGV. The CDR3 is CASSHWTSGSRGETQYF. In DNA form, the CDR3 reads TGTGCCAGCAGCCACTGGACTAGCGGGAGCAGGGGTGAGACCCAGTACTTC.

V is TRBV27 and J is TRBJ2-6; 7 bases are a match to TRBD2. The CDR3 has 19 residues. CDR1 MNHEY and CDR2 SMNVEV come from the germline V gene (reference sequence). Germline trimming cut 6 bases from V and 1 base from J; bases unmatched to any gene: 15. The CDR3 reads CASSLILGGKYSGANVLTF. In DNA form, the CDR3 reads TGTGCCAGCAGCCTTATTCTCGGGGGGAAGTATTCTGGGGCCAACGTCCTGACTTTC.

This chain connects TRBV5-6 to TRBJ1-1; tentative D call: TRBD1 (5 bases). Trimming took off 4 bases at V and 1 base at J, with 11 bases between the two ends. Germline CDR1 and CDR2: SGHDT and YYEEEE. The CDR3 runs to 14 residues. The CDR3: CASSPGRRNTEAFF. The CDR3 nucleotides are TGTGCCAGCAGCCCGGGACGGAGGAACACTGAAGCTTTCTTT. The full variable domain, rest sourced from reference TRBV5-6 and TRBJ1-1, is DAGVTQSPTHLIKTRGQQVTLRCSPKSGHDTVSWYQQALGQGPQFIFQYYEEEERQRGNFPDRFSGHQFPNYSSELNVNALLLGDSALYLCASSPGRRNTEAFFGQGTRLTVV.

The chain recombines TRBV15 with TRBJ1-5; tentative D call: TRBD1 (6 bases). Germline CDR1 and CDR2: LNHNV and YYDKDF (reference sequence). The CDR3 is made up of 14 amino acids. V was trimmed by 1 base and J by 9 bases, leaving 13 bases between them. CDR3 protein: CATSRGQGNRPQHF. The CDR3 nucleotides read TGTGCCACCAGCAGAGGGCAGGGGAATAGGCCCCAGCATTTT. Complete variable domain (other parts from reference TRBV15 and TRBJ1-5): DAMVIQNPRYQVTQFGKPVTLSCSQTLNHNVMYWYQQKSSQAPKLLFHYYDKDFNNEADTPDNFQSRRPNTSFCFLDIRSPGLGDTAMYLCATSRGQGNRPQHFGDGTRLSIL.

The chain uses TRBV18 and TRBJ1-5; D perhaps matches TRBD1 (5 bases). The CDR3 totals 12 residues. Per the germline V gene, CDR1 is KGHSH and CDR2 is LQKENI. The V end was cut by 6 bases, the J end by 4 bases, with 7 bases between. CDR3 in amino acids: CASSRANQPQHF. The CDR3 DNA reads as TGTGCCAGCTCCAGGGCTAATCAGCCCCAGCATTTT. The full variable domain, its missing parts supplied by reference TRBV18 and TRBJ1-5, is NAGVMQNPRHLVRRRGQEARLRCSPMKGHSHVYWYRQLPEEGLKFMVYLQKENIIDESGMPKERFSAEFPKEGPSILRIQQVVRGDSAAYFCASSRANQPQHFGDGTRLSIL.

The rearrangement uses TRBV6-1 and TRBJ1-2; TRBD1 aligns across 10 bases. With V trimmed by 2 bases and J by 0 bases, 3 bases remained unmatched. This CDR3 contains 16 residues. Germline V CDR1 and CDR2: MNHNS, SASEGT. The CDR3 DNA reads TGTGCCAGCAGTGAATTTGGACAGGGGGCTAACTATGGCTACACCTTC. The encoded protein is CASSEFGQGANYGYTF.